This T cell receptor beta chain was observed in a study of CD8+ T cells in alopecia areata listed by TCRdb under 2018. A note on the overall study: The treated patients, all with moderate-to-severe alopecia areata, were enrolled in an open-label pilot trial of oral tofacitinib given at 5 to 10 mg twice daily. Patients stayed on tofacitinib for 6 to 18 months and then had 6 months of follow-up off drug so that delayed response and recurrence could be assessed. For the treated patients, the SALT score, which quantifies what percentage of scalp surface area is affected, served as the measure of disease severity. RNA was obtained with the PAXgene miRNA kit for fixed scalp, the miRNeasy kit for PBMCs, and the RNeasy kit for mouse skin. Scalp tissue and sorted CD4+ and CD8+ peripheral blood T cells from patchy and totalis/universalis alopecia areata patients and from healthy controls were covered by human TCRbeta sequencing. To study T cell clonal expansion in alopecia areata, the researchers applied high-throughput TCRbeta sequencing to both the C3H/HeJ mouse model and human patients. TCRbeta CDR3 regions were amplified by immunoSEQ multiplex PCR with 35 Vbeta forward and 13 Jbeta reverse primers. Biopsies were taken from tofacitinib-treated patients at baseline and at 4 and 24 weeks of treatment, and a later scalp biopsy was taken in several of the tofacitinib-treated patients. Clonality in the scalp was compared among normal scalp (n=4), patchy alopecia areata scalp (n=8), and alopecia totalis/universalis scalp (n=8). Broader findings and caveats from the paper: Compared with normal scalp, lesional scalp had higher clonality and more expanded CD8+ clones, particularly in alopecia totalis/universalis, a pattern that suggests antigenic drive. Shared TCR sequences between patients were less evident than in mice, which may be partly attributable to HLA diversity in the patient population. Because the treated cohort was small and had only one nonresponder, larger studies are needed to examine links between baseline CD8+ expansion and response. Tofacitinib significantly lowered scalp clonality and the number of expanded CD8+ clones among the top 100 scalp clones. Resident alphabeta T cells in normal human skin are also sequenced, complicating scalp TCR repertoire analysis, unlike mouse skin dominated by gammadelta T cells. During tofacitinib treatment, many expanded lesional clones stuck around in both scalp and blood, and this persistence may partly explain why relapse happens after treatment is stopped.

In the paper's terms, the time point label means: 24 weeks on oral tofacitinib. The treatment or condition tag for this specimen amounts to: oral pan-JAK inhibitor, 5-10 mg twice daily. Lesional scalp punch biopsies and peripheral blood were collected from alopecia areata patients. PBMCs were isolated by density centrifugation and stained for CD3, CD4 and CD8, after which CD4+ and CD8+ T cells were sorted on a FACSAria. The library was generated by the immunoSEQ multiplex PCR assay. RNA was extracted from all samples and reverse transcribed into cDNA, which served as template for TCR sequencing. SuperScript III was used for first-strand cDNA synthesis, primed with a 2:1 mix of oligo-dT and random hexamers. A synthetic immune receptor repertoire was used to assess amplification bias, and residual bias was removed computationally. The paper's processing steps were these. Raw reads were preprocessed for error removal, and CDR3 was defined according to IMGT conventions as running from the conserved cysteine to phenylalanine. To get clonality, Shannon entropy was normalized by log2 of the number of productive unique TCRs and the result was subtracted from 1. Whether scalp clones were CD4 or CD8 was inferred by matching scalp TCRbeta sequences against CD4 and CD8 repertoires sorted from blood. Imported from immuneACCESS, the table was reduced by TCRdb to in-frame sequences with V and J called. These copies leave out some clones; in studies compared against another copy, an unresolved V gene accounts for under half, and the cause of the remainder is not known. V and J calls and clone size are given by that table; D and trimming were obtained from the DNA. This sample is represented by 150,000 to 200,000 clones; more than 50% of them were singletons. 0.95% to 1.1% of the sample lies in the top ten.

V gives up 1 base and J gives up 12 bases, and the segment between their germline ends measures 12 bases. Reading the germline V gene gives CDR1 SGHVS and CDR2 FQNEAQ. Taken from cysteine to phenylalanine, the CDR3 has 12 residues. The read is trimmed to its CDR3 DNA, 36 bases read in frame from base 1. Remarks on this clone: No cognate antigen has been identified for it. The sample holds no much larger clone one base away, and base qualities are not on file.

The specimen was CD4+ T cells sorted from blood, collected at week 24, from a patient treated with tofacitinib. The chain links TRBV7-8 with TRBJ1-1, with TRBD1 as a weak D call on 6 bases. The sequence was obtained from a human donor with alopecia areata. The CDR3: CASSLVGGGPFF. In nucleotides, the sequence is TGTGCCAGCAGCTTAGTTGGGGGGGGGCCTTTCTTT.